One sample yielded the 2 T cell receptor beta chains listed below, sequenced in a study of blood T cells in healthy people across ages. Using a J-beta primer mix together with a sample-barcoded 5' primer, a second PCR was run for about 6 to 11 cycles. TCRdb recomputed calls from the 5' RACE reads with MiXCR, one row per CDR3 protein. The data contain about 830,000 distinct CDR3 sequences, over 45% of them singletons. Input material: blood. The receptors here all came from a man under 40 in good health.

This chain joins TRBV5-1 and TRBJ2-7, with 9 nucleotides matching TRBD2. The CDR3 loop spans 14 amino acids. Losses at the gene ends were 5 bases for V and 1 base for J; bases not matched to a gene: 4. CDR1 and CDR2 (germline): SGHRS, YFSETQ. The CDR3 nucleotides are TGCGCCAGCAGTGGCGGGGGGGCATCCTACGAGCAGTACTTC. It is translated as CASSGGGASYEQYF.

This clonotype was seen a few times. CDR3 sequence: CASSVPLAGGPYNEQFF. In nucleotides, the CDR3 is TGTGCCAGCAGCGTACCCCTGGCGGGAGGCCCCTACAATGAGCAGTTCTTC. This chain uses TRBV9 with TRBJ2-1; 8 positions match TRBD2. The trim removed 1 base at V and 2 bases at J, leaving 8 bases unmatched. CDR1 and CDR2 from the germline V gene are SGDLS and YYNGEE. The CDR3 spans 17 residues.